This is a list of T cell receptor beta chains from one sample in a study of memory CD4+ T cells and cytomegalovirus serostatus. Clones were read by immunoSEQ multiplex PCR, and TCRdb kept only the in-frame ones, dropping some. The sample shows some 58,000 clones, around 77% of them seen only once. The sequenced material came from memory CD4+ T cells from blood. The receptor source for this set is an adult in good health and CMV-seronegative. Each CDR3 is given with its conserved first and last residue. D genes are given only for firm matches. Clone size is given for some rows only: seen once, a few or many times, or a class if the clone is expanded.

size: NA
J: TRBJ2-7
D: NA
V: TRBV5-1
CDR3: CASSLAGLRYEQYF
DNA: TGCGCCAGCAGCTTGGCAGGGCTTCGCTACGAGCAGTACTTC

size: once
J: TRBJ2-3
D: NA
V: TRBV11-2
CDR3: CASSQNSDTQYF
DNA: TGTGCCAGCAGCCAGAACTCAGATACGCAGTATTTT

size: NA
J: TRBJ2-7
D: TRBD2
V: TRBV2
CDR3: CASSEALAGVSQQYF
DNA: TGTGCCAGCAGTGAAGCTCTAGCGGGAGTATCACAGCAGTACTTC

size: once
J: TRBJ1-1
D: NA
V: TRBV18
CDR3: CASSPPGAPTLAFF
DNA: TGTGCCAGCTCACCACCCGGGGCCCCCACGTTGGCTTTCTTT

size: NA
J: TRBJ1-5
D: TRBD1
V: TRBV25-1
CDR3: CASSDRTGIRDQPQHF
DNA: TGTGCCAGCAGTGATAGGACAGGGATCCGGGATCAGCCCCAGCATTTT

size: NA
J: TRBJ2-7
D: NA
V: TRBV23-1
CDR3: CASSHLISGTLQYEQYF
DNA: TGCGCCAGCAGTCACCTCATAAGCGGGACACTTCAATACGAGCAGTACTTC

size: NA
J: TRBJ1-4
D: TRBD1
V: TRBV4-1
CDR3: CASSQTGTGGATNEKLFF
DNA: TGCGCCAGCAGCCAAACCGGGACAGGGGGGGCAACTAATGAAAAACTGTTTTTT

size: few
J: TRBJ1-3
D: NA
V: TRBV6-4
CDR3: CASRKDGGNTIYF
DNA: TGTGCCAGCAGGAAGGACGGAGGAAACACCATATATTTT

size: NA
J: TRBJ2-3
D: TRBD2
V: TRBV25-1
CDR3: CASSKLAGVTDTQYF
DNA: TGTGCCAGCAGTAAACTAGCGGGGGTCACAGATACGCAGTATTTT

size: once
J: TRBJ2-1
D: TRBD1
V: TRBV7-3
CDR3: CASGLLGQGNNEQFF
DNA: TGTGCCAGCGGACTATTGGGACAGGGTAACAATGAGCAGTTCTTC

size: NA
J: TRBJ2-1
D: TRBD2
V: TRBV5-6
CDR3: CASSLVAGGGYNEQFF
DNA: TGTGCCAGCAGCTTGGTGGCGGGAGGTGGTTACAATGAGCAGTTCTTC

size: NA
J: TRBJ2-1
D: TRBD2
V: TRBV7-3
CDR3: CASSSQAGGSTNEQFF
DNA: TGTGCCAGCAGCTCCCAAGCGGGAGGTTCAACCAATGAGCAGTTCTTC

size: NA
J: TRBJ1-1
D: NA
V: TRBV18
CDR3: CASSPRTGNTEAFF
DNA: TGTGCCAGCTCACCTCGAACAGGGAACACTGAAGCTTTCTTT

size: few
J: TRBJ1-5
D: NA
V: TRBV2
CDR3: CASSAGLESNQPQHF
DNA: TGTGCCAGCAGTGCGGGATTGGAGAGCAATCAGCCCCAGCATTTT

size: NA
J: TRBJ1-3
D: NA
V: TRBV5-8
CDR3: CASSLVHLSGNTIYF
DNA: TGTGCCAGCAGCTTGGTCCACCTCTCTGGAAACACCATATATTTT

size: NA
J: TRBJ2-2
D: NA
V: TRBV28
CDR3: CASSTAGGYVGELFF
DNA: TGTGCCAGCAGCACCGCAGGGGGGTATGTCGGGGAGCTGTTTTTT

size: NA
J: TRBJ2-3
D: NA
V: TRBV11-2
CDR3: CASSLDRSNTQYF
DNA: TGTGCCAGCAGCTTAGATAGAAGCAATACGCAGTATTTT

size: NA
J: TRBJ2-3
D: NA
V: TRBV7-2
CDR3: CASSVSTDTQYF
DNA: TGTGCCAGCAGCGTTAGCACAGATACGCAGTATTTT

size: NA
J: TRBJ2-2
D: NA
V: TRBV28
CDR3: CASSPPTATNTGELFF
DNA: TGTGCCAGCAGTCCCCCCACAGCGACGAACACCGGGGAGCTGTTTTTT

size: NA
J: TRBJ2-2
D: NA
V: TRBV29-1
CDR3: CSVAKQWAGELFF
DNA: TGCAGCGTAGCGAAGCAGTGGGCCGGGGAGCTGTTTTTT

size: NA
J: TRBJ1-6
D: NA
V: TRBV5-1
CDR3: CASSLDSNSPLHF
DNA: TGCGCCAGCAGCTTGGATAGCAATTCACCCCTCCACTTT

size: once
J: TRBJ1-1
D: NA
V: TRBV27
CDR3: CASSLSSARGTEAFF
DNA: TGTGCCAGCAGTTTAAGTTCGGCGAGGGGCACTGAAGCTTTCTTT

size: NA
J: TRBJ2-7
D: NA
V: TRBV23-1
CDR3: CASSQAPSYEQYF
DNA: TGCGCCAGCAGTCAGGCTCCTTCCTACGAGCAGTACTTC

size: NA
J: TRBJ1-5
D: NA
V: TRBV28
CDR3: CASSARGQGNQPQHF
DNA: TGTGCCAGCAGTGCCCGGGGGCAAGGAAATCAGCCCCAGCATTTT

size: NA
J: TRBJ1-1
D: NA
V: TRBV11-2
CDR3: CASSFSQGNTEAFF
DNA: TGTGCCAGCAGCTTCTCACAGGGGAACACTGAAGCTTTCTTT

size: NA
J: TRBJ1-2
D: TRBD1
V: TRBV10-3
CDR3: CATRQGEAGDYGYTF
DNA: TGTGCCACCCGACAGGGGGAAGCGGGTGACTATGGCTACACCTTC

size: NA
J: TRBJ2-7
D: NA
V: TRBV5-1
CDR3: CASSQTGPGEQYF
DNA: TGCGCCAGCAGCCAGACCGGACCGGGCGAGCAGTACTTC

size: NA
J: TRBJ2-5
D: NA
V: TRBV6-6
CDR3: CASIYQETQYF
DNA: TGTGCCAGCATCTACCAAGAGACCCAGTACTTC

size: NA
J: TRBJ1-5
D: NA
V: TRBV9
CDR3: CASSVRGPYQPQHF
DNA: TGTGCCAGCAGCGTACGTGGTCCTTATCAGCCCCAGCATTTT

size: NA
J: TRBJ2-1
D: TRBD2
V: TRBV5-1
CDR3: CASSVELAGGYNEQFF
DNA: TGCGCCAGCAGCGTGGAACTAGCGGGGGGATACAATGAGCAGTTCTTC

size: few
J: TRBJ2-7
D: NA
V: TRBV5-1
CDR3: CASSLQGYEQYF
DNA: TGCGCCAGCAGCCTACAGGGCTACGAGCAGTACTTC

size: NA
J: TRBJ2-1
D: NA
V: TRBV9
CDR3: CASSSWPRVGYNEQFF
DNA: TGTGCCAGCAGCTCATGGCCCCGGGTAGGTTACAATGAGCAGTTCTTC

size: NA
J: TRBJ1-5
D: TRBD1
V: TRBV4-1
CDR3: CASSQDWSGGWQPQHF
DNA: TGCGCCAGCAGCCAAGACTGGTCAGGGGGCTGGCAGCCCCAGCATTTT

size: NA
J: TRBJ1-2
D: NA
V: TRBV2
CDR3: CASVYGGRGLYGYTF
DNA: TGTGCCAGCGTCTATGGCGGGAGGGGGTTATATGGCTACACCTTC

size: NA
J: TRBJ1-1
D: TRBD1
V: TRBV10-3
CDR3: CAIRDRANTEAFF
DNA: TGTGCCATCAGGGACAGGGCGAACACTGAAGCTTTCTTT